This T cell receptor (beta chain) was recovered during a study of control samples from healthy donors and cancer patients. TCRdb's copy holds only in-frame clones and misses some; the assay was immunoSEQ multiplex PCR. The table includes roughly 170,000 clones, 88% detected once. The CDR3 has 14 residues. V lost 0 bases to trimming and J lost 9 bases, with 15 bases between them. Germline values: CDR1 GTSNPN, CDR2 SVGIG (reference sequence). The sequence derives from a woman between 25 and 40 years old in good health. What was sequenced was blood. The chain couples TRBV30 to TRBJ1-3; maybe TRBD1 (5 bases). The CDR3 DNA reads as TGTGCCTGGAGTGTGAGGGGTGCCGGAGGCACCATATATTTT. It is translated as CAWSVRGAGGTIYF.